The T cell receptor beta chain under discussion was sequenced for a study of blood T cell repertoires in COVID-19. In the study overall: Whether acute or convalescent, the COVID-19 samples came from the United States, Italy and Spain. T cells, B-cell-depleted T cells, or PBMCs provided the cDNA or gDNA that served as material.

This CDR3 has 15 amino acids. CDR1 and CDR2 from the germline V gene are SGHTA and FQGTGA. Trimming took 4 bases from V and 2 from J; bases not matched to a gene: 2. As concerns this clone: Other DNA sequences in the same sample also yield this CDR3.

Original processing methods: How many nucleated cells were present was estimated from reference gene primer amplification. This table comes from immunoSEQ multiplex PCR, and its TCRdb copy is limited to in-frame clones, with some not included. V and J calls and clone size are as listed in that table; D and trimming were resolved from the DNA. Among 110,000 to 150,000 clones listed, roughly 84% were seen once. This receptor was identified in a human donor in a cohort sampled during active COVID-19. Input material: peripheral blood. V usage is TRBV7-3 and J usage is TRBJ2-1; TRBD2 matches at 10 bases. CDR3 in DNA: TGTGCCAGCAGCTCCGGGACTAGCGCCTACAATGAGCAGTTCTTC. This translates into CASSSGTSAYNEQFF.